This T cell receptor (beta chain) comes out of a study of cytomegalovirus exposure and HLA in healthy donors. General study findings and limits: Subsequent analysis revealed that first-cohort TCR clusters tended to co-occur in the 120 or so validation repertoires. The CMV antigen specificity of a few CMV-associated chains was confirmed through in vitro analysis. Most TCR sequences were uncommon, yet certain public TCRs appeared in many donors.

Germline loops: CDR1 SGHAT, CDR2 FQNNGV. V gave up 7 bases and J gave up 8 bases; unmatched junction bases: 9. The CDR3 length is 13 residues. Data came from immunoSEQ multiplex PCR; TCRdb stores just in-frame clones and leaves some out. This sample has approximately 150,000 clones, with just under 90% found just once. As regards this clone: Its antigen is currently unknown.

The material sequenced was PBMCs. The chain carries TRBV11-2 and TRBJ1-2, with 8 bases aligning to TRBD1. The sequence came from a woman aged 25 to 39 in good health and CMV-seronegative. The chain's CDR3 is CASKPGQDRGYTF. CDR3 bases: TGTGCCAGCAAACCGGGACAGGACCGGGGCTACACCTTC.